This note documents a single TCR beta chain sequence. The antigen is undetermined. This sample was taken from a study of CD8 T cells in Susac syndrome. An amount of RNA that ranged from 0.5 to 1 ug was reverse transcribed with random hexamers. immunoSEQ multiplex PCR amplified TCR beta CDR3 across 54 Vbeta, 13 Jbeta. A single record per CDR3 protein comes from TCRdb applying MiXCR to the immunoSEQ multiplex PCR reads. The sample includes about 120,000 distinct CDR3 sequences, approximately 93% of them seen just once. The authors sequenced TCR beta from blood CD8+ and CD4+ T cells. Stable or active relapsing-remitting multiple sclerosis, untreated and meeting revised McDonald criteria, defined the controls. The study, taken as a whole, reports: The study recognized that its TCR sequencing and HLA analysis covered a relatively small number of individuals.

Germline CDR1 is MNHEY and CDR2 is SVGAGI. The CDR3 extends over 13 amino acids. Trimming took 0 bases from V and 3 from J, leaving 6 bases between them. The gene calls are TRBV6-5 and TRBJ2-7; D unresolved. The sequenced material came from CD4+ T cells from PBMCs. This receptor was obtained from a human donor with multiple sclerosis. The CDR3 sequence: CASSYSSVYEQYF. Here the CDR3 DNA reads TGTGCCAGCAGTTACTCCTCCGTCTACGAGCAGTACTTC.